Each of the 22 T cell receptor beta chains below was sequenced from the same sample in a study of blood T cells in healthy people across ages. Sample-barcoded 5' priming and a J-beta primer mix drove a second PCR of roughly 7 to 11 cycles. TCRdb used MiXCR to reprocess the 5' RACE reads, holding one entry per CDR3 protein. The table records hundreds of thousands of distinct CDR3 sequences, just under 25% of them present only once. The same specimen was also included in a second study, on T cells of mothers and their children.

The sequenced sample was blood. The receptors here all came from a boy between 10 and 17 years old in good health.

This clonotype was found a few times. The chain joins TRBV5-1 to TRBJ2-5, with TRBD2 matching over 10 bases. The germline gives CDR1 SGHRS, CDR2 YFSETQ. V dropped 4 bases and J dropped 1; count of bases not matched to a gene: 4. There are 15 residues in the CDR3. CDR3 protein: CASSRTSGVQETQYF. CDR3 nucleotides: TGCGCCAGCAGCCGAACTAGCGGGGTCCAAGAGACCCAGTACTTC.

This clonotype was seen a few times. This chain connects TRBV11-2 to TRBJ2-7; D perhaps matches TRBD1 (5 bases). CDR1 SGHAT and CDR2 FQNNGV come from the germline V gene. This CDR3 comprises 13 residues. V lost 6 bases to trimming and J lost 3 bases, with 12 bases between them. The CDR3 region is CASRKGISYEQYF. The CDR3 DNA is TGTGCCAGCAGAAAGGGGATTAGCTACGAGCAGTACTTC.

The chain uses TRBV6-2 or TRBV6-3 and TRBJ2-1; 9 bases fit TRBD2. This CDR3 region has 17 residues. With V trimmed by 0 bases and J by 5 bases, 8 bases remained unmatched. The V gene's germline CDR1 is MNHEY and CDR2 SVGEGT. For the CDR3, the DNA is TGTGCCAGCAGTTACTCGGTACCTAGCGGGACTCACAATGAGCAGTTCTTC. Its protein product is CASSYSVPSGTHNEQFF.

The chain combines TRBV20-1 with TRBJ2-7, with 8 bases fitting TRBD1. CDR1 is DFQATT, CDR2 SNEGSKA, per germline (reference sequence). The CDR3 loop spans 14 amino acids. Trimming at V came to 4 bases and at J to 9 bases, leaving 14 bases not matched to a gene. CDR3 sequence: CSATHPGTGPGQYF. DNA for the CDR3: TGCAGTGCTACCCACCCCGGGACAGGACCCGGGCAGTACTTC.

The chain is built from TRBV5-1 and TRBJ2-3; TRBD2 aligns across 11 bases. With 4 bases clipped from V and 5 bases from J, the junction kept 6 bases outside the gene matches. The CDR3 is 15 amino acids. Per the germline V gene, CDR1 is SGHRS and CDR2 is YFSETQ. The CDR3 nucleotides are TGCGCCAGCAGCACGCTAGCGGGGGGTGGAGATACGCAGTATTTT. Protein sequence: CASSTLAGGGDTQYF.

Concerning this clonotype itself: Because it lacks the conserved phenylalanine or tryptophan at the end, this CDR3 is likely a read error. The limits of the CDR3 on the DNA are not certain, so only TCRdb's listed CDR3 is given. This chain joins TRBV20-1 and TRBJ1-1. With termini counted, the CDR3 has 9 amino acids. CDR1 DFQATT and CDR2 SNEGSKA come from the germline V gene (reference sequence). This CDR3 is CSARDSGGL.

V gene TRBV29-1 combines with J gene TRBJ2-5, with TRBD2 matching 9 bases. The J call may be incorrect, as the DNA end agrees better with TRBJ2-1. Germline values: CDR1 SQVTM, CDR2 ANQGSEA. This CDR3 spans 12 amino acids. CDR3 amino acids: CSVRLAGWEQFF. CDR3 in DNA: TGCAGCGTTCGGCTAGCGGGGTGGGAGCAGTTCTTC.

The chain links TRBV5-1 to TRBJ2-4, with 9 nucleotides matching TRBD1. CDR1 SGHRS and CDR2 YFSETQ come from the germline V gene. V lost 5 bases to trimming and J lost 7 bases; unmatched junction nucleotides: 4. The CDR3 runs 13 residues. As DNA, the CDR3 is TGCGCCAGCAGTCGGGACAGGGAGAACATTCAGTACTTC. It translates to CASSRDRENIQYF.

The chain couples TRBV4-1 to TRBJ2-1, with TRBD2 as a possible D gene (5 bases). The CDR3 length is 14 residues. The germline CDR1 and CDR2 sequences are MGHRA and YSYEKL. Trimming pared 6 bases from V and 2 bases from J, leaving 11 bases between. CDR3 amino acids: CASSEGAPYNEQFF. CDR3 DNA sequence: TGCGCCAGCAGTGAGGGAGCCCCCTACAATGAGCAGTTCTTC.

This clonotype was found many times. The chain carries TRBV3-1 and TRBJ2-5; no reliable D call. Germline values: CDR1 LGHDT, CDR2 YNNKEL (reference sequence). V was pared by 4 bases and J by 5 bases, with 14 bases between. The CDR3 loop spans 14 amino acids. The DNA for the CDR3 is TGTGCCAGCAGCCTTAAGACTGGAAGGGAGACCCAGTACTTC. Its protein is CASSLKTGRETQYF.

This chain joins TRBV6-1 and TRBJ1-5; tentatively, D is TRBD1 (5 bases). The V and J ends lost 5 bases and 0 bases respectively, with 11 bases between them. CDR1 and CDR2 from the germline V gene are MNHNS and SASEGT. There are 15 residues in the CDR3. The DNA for the CDR3 is TGTGCCAGCAGTCAGGGTCCTTATAGCAATCAGCCCCAGCATTTT. Its translation: CASSQGPYSNQPQHF.

This clonotype was observed a handful of times. The chain recombines TRBV15 with TRBJ1-4; TRBD1 aligns across 8 bases. With V trimmed by 5 bases and J by 8 bases, 10 bases remained unmatched. Germline values: CDR1 LNHNV, CDR2 YYDKDF (reference sequence). The CDR3 loop spans 15 amino acids. The CDR3: CATSRAGQGIEKLFF. The CDR3 DNA reads as TGTGCCACCAGCCGCGCCGGACAGGGAATCGAAAAACTGTTTTTT.

This chain connects TRBV7-8 to TRBJ1-4; 9 positions agree with TRBD1. Germline V gene sequence: CDR1 SGHVS, CDR2 FQNEAQ. This CDR3 is built from 15 residues. V gave up 8 bases and J gave up 8 bases; unmatched junction bases: 12. The CDR3 nucleotides are TGTGCCAGCCGCGATTTCGGGACAGGGCTGGAAAAACTGTTTTTT. It codes for CASRDFGTGLEKLFF.

This clonotype was seen a few times. The gene calls are TRBV10-3 and TRBJ2-5, with 10 bases identical to TRBD2. Gene TRBJ2-7 matches the end of the DNA better, so the J call may be wrong. There are 15 residues in the CDR3. The germline V gene encodes CDR1 ENHRY and CDR2 SYGVKD. CDR3 DNA sequence: TGTGCCATCAGGCAGCTAGCGGGAGTTGCCTACGAGCAGTACTTC. Encoded protein: CAIRQLAGVAYEQYF.

The rearrangement links TRBV7-9 to TRBJ2-7, with D hard to call. The end of the DNA fits TRBJ2-1 better, so the J call may be wrong. Germline loops: CDR1 SEHNR, CDR2 FQNEAQ (reference sequence). The CDR3 is 11 amino acids. CDR3 in amino acids: CAAGEHNEQFF. Here the CDR3 DNA reads TGTGCCGCTGGGGAACACAATGAGCAGTTCTTC.

This clonotype was observed a handful of times. The CDR3 reads CASRPPGGSGYTF. The DNA of the CDR3 is TGTGCCAGCAGGCCCCCAGGGGGCAGCGGCTACACCTTC. The chain has TRBV6-1 and TRBJ1-2; 8 bases line up with TRBD1. V gave up 6 bases and J gave up 8 bases; unmatched junction bases: 8. This CDR3 has 13 amino acids. Germline V lookup: CDR1 MNHNS, CDR2 SASEGT.

This clonotype turned up a few times. V is TRBV5-1 and J is TRBJ2-1; TRBD2 agrees at 7 bases. Germline lookup yields CDR1 SGHRS and CDR2 YFSETQ. The CDR3 runs 16 residues. V lost 0 bases to trimming and J lost 1 base; unmatched junction nucleotides: 4. CDR3: CASSLGGGASYNEQFF. CDR3 sequence (DNA): TGCGCCAGCAGCTTGGGCGGGGGAGCTTCCTACAATGAGCAGTTCTTC.

The rearrangement joins TRBV12-3 or TRBV12-4 to TRBJ2-5, with 8 bases matching TRBD1. Trimming removed 1 base from V and 2 bases from J; junction bases left unmatched: 3. The CDR3 length is 15 residues. This CDR3 reads CASSLEGTGQETQYF. In DNA, the CDR3 is TGTGCCAGCAGTTTAGAAGGGACAGGTCAAGAGACCCAGTACTTC.

This chain joins TRBV28 and TRBJ2-5, with D hard to call. The germline gives CDR1 MDHEN, CDR2 SYDVKM. Trimming left V 1 base short and J 2 bases short, with 14 bases between. The CDR3 runs to 16 residues. The CDR3 DNA reads TGTGCCAGCAGTTTATCCCGAACTAACCTGCAAGAGACCCAGTACTTC. Protein product: CASSLSRTNLQETQYF. Together with reference TRBV28 and TRBJ2-5, the CDR3 gives the full variable domain: DVKVTQSSRYLVKRTGEKVFLECVQDMDHENMFWYRQDPGLGLRLIYFSYDVKMKEKGDIPEGYSVSREKKERFSLILESASTNQTSMYLCASSLSRTNLQETQYFGPGTRLLVL.

This sequence joins TRBV19 and TRBJ1-2; a possible D gene is TRBD1 (5 bases). Looked up from germline, CDR1 is LNHDA and CDR2 is SQIVND (reference sequence). The CDR3 has 13 residues. The V end lost 2 bases, the J end lost 3 bases, and 7 bases lay between the germline ends. The CDR3 DNA is TGTGCCAGTAGTATACAGGGTGACTATGGCTACACCTTC. It encodes CASSIQGDYGYTF.

This clonotype was detected a few times. The CDR3 spells CASSVQVEAFF. DNA for the CDR3: TGTGCCAGCAGCGTCCAGGTTGAAGCTTTCTTT. The rearrangement uses TRBV7-2 and TRBJ1-1; D not certain. The germline V and J ends were trimmed by 5 bases and 7 bases, with 8 bases remaining between them. CDR1 is SGHTA and CDR2 is FQGNSA in the germline V gene. The CDR3 totals 11 residues.

The sample holds a few counts of this clonotype. The chain combines TRBV3-1 with TRBJ2-3, with 12 bases fitting TRBD2. This CDR3 has 20 residues. V lost 0 bases, J lost 5 bases, and 15 bases stayed unmatched. Germline V gives CDR1 LGHDT, CDR2 YNNKEL (reference sequence). The CDR3 loop reads CASSQEHPRLAGVGGDTQYF. The CDR3 DNA is TGTGCCAGCAGCCAAGAACATCCGCGACTAGCGGGAGTAGGAGGAGATACGCAGTATTTT.